This passage covers 8 T cell receptor beta chains from one sample sequenced in a study of cytomegalovirus exposure and HLA in healthy donors (dated by TCRdb to about 2017). Library preparation employed the immunoSEQ multiplex PCR assay. A mixture of 60 forward primers for TCR Vbeta segments and 13 reverse primers for TCR Jbeta segments was used in the multiplex PCR. TCRdb took over this immuneACCESS table, retaining in-frame rearrangements with V and J assigned. Such tables are incomplete; in checked studies, under half of the missing clones stem from an unresolved V gene, and the remainder is unexplained. The sample table contains hundreds of thousands of clones; only one count was recorded for 65% to 80% of them. In total, the top ten clones hold around 16% of the sample. Sequencing was done on a sample of PBMCs. The origin of the receptors is a middle-aged man in good health and CMV-seronegative.

Only one count was recorded for this clone. The chain uses TRBV7-9 and TRBJ2-3, with TRBD2 matching 11 bases. This CDR3 has 15 residues. The V segment lost 5 bases and the J segment 9 bases; nucleotides outside the gene matches: 10. Germline CDR1 SEHNR, CDR2 FQNEAQ (reference sequence). The CDR3 reads CASSLGLAEPLTQYF. The CDR3 coding sequence is TGTGCCAGCAGCCTGGGACTAGCGGAGCCATTAACGCAGTATTTT.

The chain uses TRBV30 and TRBJ1-3; TRBD1 matches at 7 bases. Per germline, CDR1 GTSNPN and CDR2 SVGIG (reference sequence). This CDR3 contains 14 residues. The V segment lost 1 base and the J segment 2 bases; nucleotides outside the gene matches: 2. In DNA form, the CDR3 reads TGTGCCTGGAGTGGACAGGGAACTGGAAACACCATATATTTT. Protein: CAWSGQGTGNTIYF.

This chain uses TRBV10-3 with TRBJ2-5, with 7 bases aligning to TRBD1. The CDR3 extends over 12 amino acids. The V gene end was trimmed by 6 bases and the J gene end by 11 bases; junction bases not matched to a gene: 9. Germline-derived CDR1 and CDR2 are ENHRY and SYGVKD. In DNA, the CDR3 is TGTGCCATCAGCACAGGGGTTGAAGAGCAGTACTTC. As protein: CAISTGVEEQYF.

The V gene is TRBV7-2, the J gene TRBJ2-1; D call uncertain. In germline, CDR1 is SGHTA, CDR2 FQGNSA. The ends were cut back, 2 bases at V and 9 bases at J, with 20 bases in the middle. The CDR3 is 16 amino acids. Here the CDR3 reads CASSLWANGGSGEQFF. CDR3 sequence (DNA): TGTGCCAGCAGCTTATGGGCAAACGGTGGATCCGGTGAGCAGTTCTTC.

The V call is TRBV5-8, the J call TRBJ1-3; tentatively, D is TRBD1 (6 bases). V was trimmed by 4 bases and J by 2 bases, leaving 10 bases between them. Germline V lookup: CDR1 SGHTS, CDR2 YDEGEE. This CDR3 comprises 14 residues. CDR3 sequence reads: CASSLQGPGNTIYF. CDR3 coding DNA: TGTGCCAGCAGCCTACAGGGCCCTGGAAACACCATATATTTT.

This chain joins TRBV29-1 and TRBJ1-1; TRBD1 is a possible D gene (5 bases). V was pared by 0 bases and J by 5 bases, with 19 bases between. The germline gives CDR1 SQVTM, CDR2 ANQGSEA. This CDR3 contains 16 residues. CDR3 DNA sequence: TGCAGCGTTGAAGATCCCCTGGGGCCAGGGCGGACTGAAGCTTTCTTT. Translating gives CSVEDPLGPGRTEAFF.

This chain connects TRBV7-2 to TRBJ2-7; 10 bases match TRBD2. The CDR3 sequence is 15 residues long. CDR1 SGHTA and CDR2 FQGNSA come from the germline V gene. The V gene end was trimmed by 2 bases and the J gene end by 6 bases; junction bases not matched to a gene: 7. The DNA of the CDR3 is TGTGCCAGCAGCTTAATAAGCGGGAGGGCCGGCGAGCAGTACTTC. It yields the protein CASSLISGRAGEQYF. The complete variable domain, with remaining parts taken from reference TRBV7-2 and TRBJ2-7, reads GAGVSQSPSNKVTEKGKDVELRCDPISGHTALYWYRQSLGQGLEFLIYFQGNSAPDKSGLPSDRFSAERTGGSVSTLTIQRTQQEDSAVYLCASSLISGRAGEQYFGPGTRLTVT.

The chain recombines TRBV7-6 with TRBJ2-7, with D hard to call. The CDR3 contains 12 residues. Per the germline V gene, CDR1 is SGHVS and CDR2 is FNYEAQ. V was trimmed by 2 bases and J by 7 bases, leaving 9 bases between them. CDR3: CASSLPGSEQYF. The CDR3 DNA reads as TGTGCCAGCAGCTTACCAGGCTCTGAGCAGTACTTC.